The 14 T cell receptor beta chains in this list originate from one sample, sequenced in a study of shared clonotypes between healthy human individuals. Clones were sequenced by immunoSEQ multiplex PCR, and TCRdb holds only the in-frame ones, with some missing. This table has 2 million to 3 million clones, approximately 94% appearing once. Sequences were obtained from naive CD4+ T cells from PBMCs. Sample subset: CD45RA+ positively selected. The receptors originated from a man between 18 and 29 years old in good health. Some clones in this sample may be carry-over from other donors' samples.

The V and J genes are TRBV5-1 and TRBJ2-3, with 7 nucleotides matching TRBD2. The CDR3 length is 15 residues. V shed 2 bases and J 6 bases; nucleotides not matched to a gene: 9. CDR1 SGHRS and CDR2 YFSETQ come from the germline V gene. CDR3 bases: TGCGCCAGCAGCTTCACTAGCGCCCTGACTGATACGCAGTATTTT. The encoded protein is CASSFTSALTDTQYF.

This clone was seen at least ten times. The genes are TRBV28 and TRBJ2-3; D is perhaps TRBD2 (5 bases). This CDR3 comprises 17 residues. The V end was cut by 6 bases, the J end by 2 bases, with 21 bases between. From germline, CDR1 is MDHEN and CDR2 SYDVKM. As DNA, the CDR3 is TGTGCCAGCAGCCCGTTCCACTTGAGAGGGAACACAGATACGCAGTATTTT. Amino acid sequence: CASSPFHLRGNTDTQYF.

The chain recombines TRBV6-5 with TRBJ1-2; TRBD1 might be the D (6 bases). The CDR3 consists of 12 residues. The V gene lost 6 bases and the J gene lost 9 bases, with 14 bases spanning the gap. Per the germline V gene, CDR1 is MNHEY and CDR2 is SVGAGI. The CDR3 DNA follows: TGTGCCAGCAGGGGGAACAGGGTTAGCTACACCTTC. Translating it yields CASRGNRVSYTF.

V is TRBV14 and J is TRBJ2-5, with 7 nucleotides matching TRBD1. CDR1 SGHDN and CDR2 FVKESK come from the germline V gene. The CDR3 has 16 amino acids. V was clipped by 0 bases and J by 5 bases; unmatched bases: 9. This chain's CDR3 is CASSQDRGQFFETQYF. CDR3 nucleotide sequence: TGTGCCAGCAGCCAAGATCGGGGACAGTTTTTCGAGACCCAGTACTTC.

The chain has TRBV6-5 and TRBJ1-2; 7 bases line up with TRBD1. Looked up from germline, CDR1 is MNHEY and CDR2 is SVGAGI. The CDR3 runs to 15 residues. V was clipped by 2 bases and J by 5 bases; unmatched bases: 8. This CDR3 reads CASSYRIDREYGYTF. The CDR3 region has the DNA TGTGCCAGCAGTTACCGAATTGACAGGGAATATGGCTACACCTTC.

V usage is TRBV6-1 and J usage is TRBJ1-2; D gene uncertain. Germline CDR1 and CDR2: MNHNS and SASEGT. The V and J ends lost 3 bases and 8 bases respectively, with 13 bases between them. This CDR3 contains 13 residues. CDR3: CASSDAGWRGYTF. The CDR3 DNA reads as TGTGCCAGCAGTGATGCGGGGTGGCGAGGCTACACCTTC.

The chain recombines TRBV5-6 with TRBJ2-7; D not certain. Trimming took off 4 bases at V and 0 bases at J, with 11 bases between the two ends. From germline, CDR1 is SGHDT and CDR2 YYEEEE. This CDR3 comprises 14 residues. CDR3 amino acids: CASSTRRISYEQYF. CDR3 DNA sequence: TGTGCCAGCAGCACCAGACGGATCTCCTACGAGCAGTACTTC.

About this clone itself: The same CDR3 is also encoded by other DNA sequences in this sample. This chain connects TRBV12-5 to TRBJ2-3; 9 nucleotides line up with TRBD2. CDR1 and CDR2 (germline): LGHNT, FRNRAP. There are 16 residues in the CDR3. The V gene end was trimmed by 3 bases and the J gene end by 2 bases; junction bases not matched to a gene: 6. CDR3 nucleotides: TGTGCTAGTGGTTTAGGGCTAGCGGGGTACACAGATACGCAGTATTTT. Translation gives CASGLGLAGYTDTQYF.

This chain links TRBV5-4 with TRBJ2-5; 10 bases align to TRBD2. The DNA end is a closer match to TRBJ2-7, so the J assignment may be wrong. CDR3 length equals 16 residues. Germline V gene data show CDR1 as SGHNT and CDR2 as YYREEE (reference sequence). For the CDR3, the DNA is TGTGCCAGCAGCTTGGCGTCTAGCGGGAGCTCCTACGAGCAGTACTTC. This codes for CASSLASSGSSYEQYF.

In DNA form, the CDR3 reads TGTGCCTCCAGCGGGGGGGGGCAGCCCTACGAGCAGTACTTC. Encoded protein: CASSGGGQPYEQYF. The rearrangement uses TRBV10-3 and TRBJ2-7; 10 bases fit TRBD2. This CDR3 spans 14 amino acids. Germline V gene sequence: CDR1 ENHRY, CDR2 SYGVKD. The V and J ends lost 11 bases and 2 bases, in that order; junction bases with no gene match: 9.

The rearrangement uses TRBV7-2 and TRBJ1-2, with a possible D match to TRBD1 (6 bases). V was cut by 4 bases and J by 8 bases, with 11 bases left in between. The CDR3 has 12 amino acids. The germline V gene has CDR1 SGHTA and CDR2 FQGNSA. DNA of the CDR3: TGTGCCAGCAGCTACAGGGAGGGCGGCTACACCTTC. This codes for CASSYREGGYTF.

This chain uses TRBV2 with TRBJ1-1; no clear D gene. The CDR3 is 12 residues long. Germline V gives CDR1 SNHLY, CDR2 FYNNEI. The germline V and J ends were trimmed by 6 bases and 4 bases, with 9 bases remaining between them. The CDR3 loop is CASRGGTTEAFF. The CDR3 nucleotides are TGTGCCAGCAGGGGAGGAACCACTGAAGCTTTCTTT. The full variable domain, rest sourced from reference TRBV2 and TRBJ1-1, is EPEVTQTPSHQVTQMGQEVILRCVPISNHLYFYWYRQILGQKVEFLVSFYNNEISEKSEIFDDQFSVERPDGSNFTLKIRSTKLEDSAMYFCASRGGTTEAFFGQGTRLTVV.

The chain joins TRBV6-7 to TRBJ2-5; TRBD2 matches 12 bases. TRBV6-7 is known as an ORF, though its function is uncertain. Trimming took 0 bases from V and 5 from J; bases not matched to a gene: 22. The CDR3 sequence is 22 residues long. The CDR3 region has the DNA TGTGCCAGCAGTTACTCGGAAATGATGACGACTAGCGGGAGTGCCTTAGGGGAGACCCAGTACTTC. Amino acid sequence: CASSYSEMMTTSGSALGETQYF.

The V gene is TRBV5-1, the J gene TRBJ2-1; TRBD2 matches 13 bases. CDR1 and CDR2 from the germline V gene are SGHRS and YFSETQ. The CDR3 is made up of 17 amino acids. The J segment lost 2 bases and the V segment lost 4 bases, leaving 6 bases of the junction unmatched. CDR3 amino acids: CASSTGLAGWTYNEQFF. The CDR3 DNA is TGCGCCAGCAGCACGGGACTAGCGGGGTGGACCTACAATGAGCAGTTCTTC.